The clone carrying this TCR beta chain was observed at least ten times. Preparation of the TCRbeta library used unique molecular identifiers. TCRdb analysed the PCR reads with MiXCR anew, one entry per CDR3 protein. The sample lists 200,000 to 250,000 distinct CDR3 sequences, 8.4% occurring once. The CDR3 sequence is 12 residues long. The germline CDR1 and CDR2 sequences are DFQATT and SNEGSKA (reference sequence). Trimming cost V 4 bases and J 4 bases, with 8 bases left between them. This record belongs to a study of T-cell reconstitution after alpha-beta-depleted transplantation in children. Sequencing was performed on PBMCs, mostly from graft donor cells, taken 360 days after TCRalphabeta/CD19-depleted stem cell transplant. V usage is TRBV20-1 and J usage is TRBJ1-5; D might be TRBD1 (5 bases). The sequence was collected from a male patient aged 2 to 9 who had a stem cell transplant for acute myeloid leukemia, so the T cells may come from the graft donor. The CDR3 here is CSAIGANQPQHF. The CDR3 DNA is TGCAGTGCTATTGGGGCAAATCAGCCCCAGCATTTT.